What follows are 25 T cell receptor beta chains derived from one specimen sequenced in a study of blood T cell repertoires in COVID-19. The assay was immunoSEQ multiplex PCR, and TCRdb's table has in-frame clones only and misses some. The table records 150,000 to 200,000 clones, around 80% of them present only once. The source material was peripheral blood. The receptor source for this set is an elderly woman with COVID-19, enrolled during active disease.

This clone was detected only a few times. The CDR3 is CASSQSSTAGDYGYTF. CDR3 coding DNA: TGTGCCAGCAGCCAAAGCTCGACCGCCGGGGACTATGGCTACACCTTC. The chain couples TRBV3-1 (or the pseudogene TRBV3-2) to TRBJ1-2; D gene unclear. Germline V gene data show CDR1 as LGHDT and CDR2 as YNNKEL (reference sequence). This CDR3 comprises 16 residues. Trimming shortened V by 2 bases and J by 3 bases, and 16 bases separated the two germline ends.

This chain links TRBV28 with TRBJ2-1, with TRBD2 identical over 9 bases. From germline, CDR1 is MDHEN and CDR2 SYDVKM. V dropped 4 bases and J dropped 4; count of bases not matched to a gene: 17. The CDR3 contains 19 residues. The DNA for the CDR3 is TGTGCCAGCAGTTCCCCACCTCCCGCCCTAGCGGGACTATACAATGAGCAGTTCTTC. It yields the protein CASSSPPPALAGLYNEQFF.

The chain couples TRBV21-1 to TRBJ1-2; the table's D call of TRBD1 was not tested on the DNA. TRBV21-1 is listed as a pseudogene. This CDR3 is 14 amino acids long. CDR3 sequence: CASSKGRKLYGYTF. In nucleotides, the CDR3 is TGTGCCAGCAGCAAAGGCAGGAAACTCTATGGCTACACCTTC.

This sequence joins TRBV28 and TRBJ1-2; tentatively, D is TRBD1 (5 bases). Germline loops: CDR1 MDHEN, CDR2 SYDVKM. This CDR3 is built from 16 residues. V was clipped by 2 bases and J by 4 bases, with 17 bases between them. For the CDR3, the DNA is TGTGCCAGCAGTTTAGAGGCCCAGGGTGGGTTCTATGGCTACACCTTC. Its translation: CASSLEAQGGFYGYTF.

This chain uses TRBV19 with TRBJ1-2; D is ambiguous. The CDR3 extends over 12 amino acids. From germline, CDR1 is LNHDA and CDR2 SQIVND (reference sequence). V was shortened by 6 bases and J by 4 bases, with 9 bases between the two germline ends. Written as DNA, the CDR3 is TGTGCCAGTAGCCCCTCGGGCTATGGCTACACCTTC. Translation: CASSPSGYGYTF. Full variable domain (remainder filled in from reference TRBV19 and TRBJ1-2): DGGITQSPKYLFRKEGQNVTLSCEQNLNHDAMYWYRQDPGQGLRLIYYSQIVNDFQKGDIAEGYSVSREKKESFPLTVTSAQKNPTAFYLCASSPSGYGYTFGSGTRLTVV.

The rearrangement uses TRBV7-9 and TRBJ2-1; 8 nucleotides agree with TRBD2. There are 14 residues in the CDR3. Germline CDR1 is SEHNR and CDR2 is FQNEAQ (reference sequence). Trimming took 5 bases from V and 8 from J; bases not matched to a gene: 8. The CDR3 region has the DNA TGTGCCAGCAGCCTAGAGGGTAGCGGGGATGAGCAGTTCTTC. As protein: CASSLEGSGDEQFF.

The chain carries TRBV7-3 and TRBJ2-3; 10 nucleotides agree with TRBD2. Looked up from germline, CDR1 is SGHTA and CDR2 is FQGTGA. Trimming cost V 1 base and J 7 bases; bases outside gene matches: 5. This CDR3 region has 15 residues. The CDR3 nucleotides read TGTGCCAGCAGCTTAAGAGCGGGGGGGCAATATACGCAGTATTTT. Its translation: CASSLRAGGQYTQYF. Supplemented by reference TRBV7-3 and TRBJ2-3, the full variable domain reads GAGVSQTPSNKVTEKGKYVELRCDPISGHTALYWYRQSLGQGPEFLIYFQGTGAADDSGLPNDRFFAVRPEGSVSTLKIQRTERGDSAVYLCASSLRAGGQYTQYFGPGTRLTVL.

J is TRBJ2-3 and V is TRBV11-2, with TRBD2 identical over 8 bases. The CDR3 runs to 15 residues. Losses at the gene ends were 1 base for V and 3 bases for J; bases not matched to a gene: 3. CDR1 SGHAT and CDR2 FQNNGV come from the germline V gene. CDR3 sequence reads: CASSLAGGSTDTQYF. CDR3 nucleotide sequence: TGTGCCAGCAGCTTAGCGGGAGGGTCAACAGATACGCAGTATTTT.

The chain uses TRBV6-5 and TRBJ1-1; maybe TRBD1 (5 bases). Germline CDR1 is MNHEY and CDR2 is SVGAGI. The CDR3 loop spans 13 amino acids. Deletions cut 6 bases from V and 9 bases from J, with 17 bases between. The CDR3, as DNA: TGTGCCAGCAGCGGGGGGACGGAGCGTAAAGCTTTCTTT. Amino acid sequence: CASSGGTERKAFF.

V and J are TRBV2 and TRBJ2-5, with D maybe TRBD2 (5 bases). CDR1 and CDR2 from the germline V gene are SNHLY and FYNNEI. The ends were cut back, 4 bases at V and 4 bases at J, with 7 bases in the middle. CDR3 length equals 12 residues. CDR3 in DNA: TGTGCCAGCAGTGCAGAGGGAGAGACCCAGTACTTC. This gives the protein CASSAEGETQYF.

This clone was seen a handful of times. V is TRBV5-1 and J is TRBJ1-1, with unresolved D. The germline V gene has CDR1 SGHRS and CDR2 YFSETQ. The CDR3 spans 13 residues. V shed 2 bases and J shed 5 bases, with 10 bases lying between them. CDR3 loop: CASSFEGWTEAFF. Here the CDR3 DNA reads TGCGCCAGCAGCTTCGAGGGATGGACTGAAGCTTTCTTT.

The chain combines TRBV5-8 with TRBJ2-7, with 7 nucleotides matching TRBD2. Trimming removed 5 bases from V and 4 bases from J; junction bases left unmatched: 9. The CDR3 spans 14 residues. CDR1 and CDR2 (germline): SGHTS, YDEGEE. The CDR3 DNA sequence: TGTGCCAGCAGTCCTAAAGACGGGGGGTACGAGCAGTACTTC. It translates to CASSPKDGGYEQYF.

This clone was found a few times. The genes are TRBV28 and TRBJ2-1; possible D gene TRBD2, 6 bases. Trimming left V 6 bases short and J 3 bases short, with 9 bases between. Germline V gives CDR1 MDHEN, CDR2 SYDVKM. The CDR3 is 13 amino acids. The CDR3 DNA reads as TGTGCCAGCAGCAGGACTAACTACAATGAGCAGTTCTTC. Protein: CASSRTNYNEQFF.

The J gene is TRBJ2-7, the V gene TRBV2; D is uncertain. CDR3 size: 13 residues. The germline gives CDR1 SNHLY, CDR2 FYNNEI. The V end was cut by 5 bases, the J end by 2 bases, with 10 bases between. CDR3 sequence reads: CASSTRRTYEQYF. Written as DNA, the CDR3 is TGTGCCAGCAGTACCCGCAGGACCTACGAGCAGTACTTC.

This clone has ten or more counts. The CDR3 coding sequence is TGCGCCAGCAGCACCCGACAGGGGGAGTACGAGCAGTACTTC. Amino acids: CASSTRQGEYEQYF. This sequence joins TRBV4-1 and TRBJ2-7, with 9 nucleotides matching TRBD1. The CDR3 runs to 14 residues. J lost 4 bases, V lost 5 bases, and 6 bases had no gene match. CDR1 MGHRA and CDR2 YSYEKL come from the germline V gene.

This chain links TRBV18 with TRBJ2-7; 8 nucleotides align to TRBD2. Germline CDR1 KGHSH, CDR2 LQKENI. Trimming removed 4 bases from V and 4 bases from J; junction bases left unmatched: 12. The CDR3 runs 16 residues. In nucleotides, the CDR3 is TGTGCCAGCTCACAGACAGAGGGACTAGTGGAGTACGAGCAGTACTTC. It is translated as CASSQTEGLVEYEQYF.

For the CDR3, the DNA is TGTGCCAGCAGTGACTCGGGACAGGGATCCCAGCCCCAGCATTTT. Translated, it gives CASSDSGQGSQPQHF. The rearrangement joins TRBV6-4 to TRBJ1-5; 9 nucleotides line up with TRBD1. The CDR3 is made up of 15 amino acids. Trimming at V came to 0 bases and at J to 7 bases, leaving 4 bases not matched to a gene. The germline gives CDR1 MRHNA, CDR2 SNTAGT.

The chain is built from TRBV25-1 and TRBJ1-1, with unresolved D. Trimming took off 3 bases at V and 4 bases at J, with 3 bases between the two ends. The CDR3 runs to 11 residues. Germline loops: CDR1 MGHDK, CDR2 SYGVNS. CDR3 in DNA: TGTGCCAGCAGTGACAGCACTGAAGCTTTCTTT. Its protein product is CASSDSTEAFF.

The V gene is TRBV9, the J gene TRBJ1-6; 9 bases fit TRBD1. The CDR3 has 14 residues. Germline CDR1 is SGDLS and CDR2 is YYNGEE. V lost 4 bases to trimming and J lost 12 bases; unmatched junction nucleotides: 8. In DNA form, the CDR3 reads TGTGCCAGCAGCACGGGACAGGGCGATTTACCCCTCCACTTT. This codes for CASSTGQGDLPLHF.

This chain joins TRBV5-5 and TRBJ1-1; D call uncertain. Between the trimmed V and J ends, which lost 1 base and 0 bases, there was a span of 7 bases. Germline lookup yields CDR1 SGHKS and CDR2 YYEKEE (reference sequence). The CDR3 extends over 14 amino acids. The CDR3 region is CASSLRFMNTEAFF. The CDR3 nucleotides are TGTGCCAGCAGCTTGCGGTTCATGAACACTGAAGCTTTCTTT.

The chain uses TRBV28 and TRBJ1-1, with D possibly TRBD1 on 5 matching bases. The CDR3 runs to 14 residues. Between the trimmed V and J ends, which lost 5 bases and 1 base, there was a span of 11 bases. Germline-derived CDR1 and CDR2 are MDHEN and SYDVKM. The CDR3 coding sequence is TGTGCCAGCAGTATAGGTCAGGGGAACACTGAAGCTTTCTTT. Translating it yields CASSIGQGNTEAFF.

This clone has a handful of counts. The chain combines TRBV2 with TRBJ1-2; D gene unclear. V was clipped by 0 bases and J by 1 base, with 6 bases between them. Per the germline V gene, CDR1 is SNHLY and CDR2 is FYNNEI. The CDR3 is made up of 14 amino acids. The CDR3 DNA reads TGTGCCAGCAGTGAAGCTCGGGTTAACTATGGCTACACCTTC. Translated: CASSEARVNYGYTF. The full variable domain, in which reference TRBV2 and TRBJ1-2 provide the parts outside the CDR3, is EPEVTQTPSHQVTQMGQEVILRCVPISNHLYFYWYRQILGQKVEFLVSFYNNEISEKSEIFDDQFSVERPDGSNFTLKIRSTKLEDSAMYFCASSEARVNYGYTFGSGTRLTVV.

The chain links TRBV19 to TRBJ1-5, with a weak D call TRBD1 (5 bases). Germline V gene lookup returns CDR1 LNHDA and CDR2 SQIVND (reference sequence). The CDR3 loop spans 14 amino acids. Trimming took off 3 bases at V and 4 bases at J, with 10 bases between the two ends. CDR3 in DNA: TGTGCCAGTAGTATGGTGCAGGGAAATCAGCCCCAGCATTTT. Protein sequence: CASSMVQGNQPQHF.

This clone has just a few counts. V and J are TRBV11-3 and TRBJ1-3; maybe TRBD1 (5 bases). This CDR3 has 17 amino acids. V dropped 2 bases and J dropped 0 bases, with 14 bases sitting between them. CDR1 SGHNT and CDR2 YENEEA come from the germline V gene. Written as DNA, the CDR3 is TGTGCCAGCAGCTTATTGACCCTCAGGGCCTCTGGAAACACCATATATTTT. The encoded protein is CASSLLTLRASGNTIYF. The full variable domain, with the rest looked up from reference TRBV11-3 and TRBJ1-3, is EAGVVQSPRYKIIEKKQPVAFWCNPISGHNTLYWYLQNLGQGPELLIRYENEEAVDDSQLPKDRFSAERLKGVDSTLKIQPAELGDSAVYLCASSLLTLRASGNTIYFGEGSWLTVV.

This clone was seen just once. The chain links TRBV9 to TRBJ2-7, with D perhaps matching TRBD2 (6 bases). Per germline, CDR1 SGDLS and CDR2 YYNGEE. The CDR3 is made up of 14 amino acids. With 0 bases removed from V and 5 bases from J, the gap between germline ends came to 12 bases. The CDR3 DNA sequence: TGTGCCAGCAGCGTAGAGGAAGGGGAGGACGAGCAGTACTTC. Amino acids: CASSVEEGEDEQYF.